Given below is one TCR beta chain in context. Antigen: not known. Naive CD8 cells were CD45RO-negative, positively selected for CCR7, excluding terminally differentiated effector memory CD45RA+ cells. The sample is drawn from a study of shared clonotypes between healthy human individuals. Germline V CDR1 and CDR2: MNHEY, SMNVEV (reference sequence). V dropped 3 bases and J dropped 5; count of bases not matched to a gene: 4. The CDR3 covers 15 residues. The assay was immunoSEQ multiplex PCR, and TCRdb's table has in-frame clones only and misses some. This table has hundreds of thousands of clones, around 96% appearing once. Whole-study results and caveats: Shared clonotypes: approximately 5.3% naive CD4, roughly 4% naive CD8, 2% to 2.5% memory CD4, under 0.45% memory CD8. Rarefaction exposed incomplete sorted-subset sequencing despite large depth. It was expected that sequencing depth would affect clonotype sharing among donors.

The chain combines TRBV27 with TRBJ2-3, with 11 bases that match TRBD2. The sequenced sample consisted of naive CD8+ T cells sorted from blood. The sequence was collected from a young woman in good health. CDR3 in amino acids: CASSFGTSGRDTQYF. Written as DNA, the CDR3 is TGTGCCAGCAGTTTCGGGACTAGCGGAAGAGATACGCAGTATTTT.